This record looks at one TCR gamma chain sequence and its context. This likely reflects a read error, since a far larger clone is one base away. This sample also contains other DNA sequences that code for the same CDR3. The sample belongs to a study of gamma delta lymphoproliferative disorders and STAT genes. The receptor sequences were amplified from genomic DNA of peripheral blood mononuclear cells. The CDR3 sequence is 19 residues long. TCRdb re-processed the multiplex PCR reads via CATT. The profile shows around 2,500 gamma-chain clones, around 12% of them singletons. The V gene reported is TRGV10; the J gene is uncalled. TRGV10 is an ORF for which the function is uncertain. The sequence derives from a human donor with gamma-delta T-cell large granular lymphocyte leukemia. The sequencing input was blood. The CDR3 is CAAWDWGGVLVWDYYKKLF. The CDR3 nucleotides are TGTGCTGCGTGGGATTGGGGGGGCGTGCTAGTATGGGATTATTATAAGAAGCTCTTT.